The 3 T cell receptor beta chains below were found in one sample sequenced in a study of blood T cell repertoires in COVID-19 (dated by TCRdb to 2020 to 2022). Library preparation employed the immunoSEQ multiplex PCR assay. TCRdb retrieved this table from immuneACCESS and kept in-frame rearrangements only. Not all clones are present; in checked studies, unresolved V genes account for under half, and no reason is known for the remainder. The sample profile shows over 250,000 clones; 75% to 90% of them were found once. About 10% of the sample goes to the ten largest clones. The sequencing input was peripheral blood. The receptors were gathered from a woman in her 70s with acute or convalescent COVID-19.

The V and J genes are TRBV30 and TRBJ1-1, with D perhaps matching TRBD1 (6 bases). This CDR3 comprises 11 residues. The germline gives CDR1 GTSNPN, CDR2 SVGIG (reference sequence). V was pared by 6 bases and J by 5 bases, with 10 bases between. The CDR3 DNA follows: TGTGCCTGTGGGGGCGAAACTGAAGCTTTCTTT. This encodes CACGGETEAFF. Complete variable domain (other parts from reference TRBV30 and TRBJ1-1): SQTIHQWPATLVQPVGSPLSLECTVEGTSNPNLYWYRQAAGRGLQLLFYSVGIGQISSEVPQNLSASRPQDRQFILSSKKLLLSDSGFYLCACGGETEAFFGQGTRLTVV.

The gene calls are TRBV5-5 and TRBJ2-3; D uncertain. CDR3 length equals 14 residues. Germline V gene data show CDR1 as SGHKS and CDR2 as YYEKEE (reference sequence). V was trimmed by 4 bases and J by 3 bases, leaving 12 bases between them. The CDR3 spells CASSHQTATDTQYF. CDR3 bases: TGTGCCAGCAGCCATCAGACTGCTACAGATACGCAGTATTTT.

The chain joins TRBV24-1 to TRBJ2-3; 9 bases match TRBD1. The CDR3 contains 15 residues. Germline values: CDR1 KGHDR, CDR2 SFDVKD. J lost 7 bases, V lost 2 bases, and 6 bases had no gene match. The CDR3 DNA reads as TGTGCCACCAGTGATTATGGACAGGGGAGAAATACGCAGTATTTT. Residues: CATSDYGQGRNTQYF.